The text below deals with one T cell receptor (beta chain). What it recognizes is unknown. The sample comes from a study of cytomegalovirus exposure and HLA in healthy donors. Study observations and caveats: Later analysis identified a missense DCLRE1C variant that was linked to TCR beta V- and J-gene trimming. TCR beta sequences reportedly predicted most subjects' HLA-A and HLA-B alleles accurately. Earlier analysis yielded a pattern in which most TCR beta V segments were productive about 90% or about 30% of the time.

This CDR3 has 17 residues. V lost 8 bases to trimming and J lost 2 bases; unmatched junction nucleotides: 13. Germline loops: CDR1 SGHRS, CDR2 YFSETQ. The PCR was carried out with 60 Vbeta primers and 13 Jbeta primers. As processed by the authors: There were around 80 million unique TCR beta chains by a later count, and 8.5 million to 14 million of them were shared. The protocol was immunoSEQ multiplex PCR, while the TCRdb copy is restricted to in-frame clones and leaves out a portion. V and J calls and clone size are copied from that table; D and trimming were computed from the DNA. The table records 220,000 or so clones, more than 60% of them present only once.

The sequence derives from a woman aged 30 to 39 in good health and CMV-seronegative. V and J are TRBV5-1 and TRBJ2-5; 12 positions agree with TRBD2. Sequencing was performed on PBMCs. The CDR3 reads CASLKRPTSGRQETQYF. The CDR3 coding sequence is TGCGCCAGTCTCAAAAGACCGACTAGCGGGAGACAAGAGACCCAGTACTTC.